Included here is one TCR beta chain sequence, with context. The germline V gene encodes CDR1 SQVTM and CDR2 ANQGSEA. J lost 0 bases, V lost 7 bases, and 6 bases had no gene match. This CDR3 has 14 amino acids. The entry originates in a study of long-term antiretroviral therapy in people with HIV. Study as a whole: Samples collected earliest predate the 2015 immediate-ART recommendation by about a decade.

The authors ran the immunoSEQ assay, v3.0, at survey level. The study targeted about 35,000-50,000 T-cell genomes per sample in sequencing. Repertoires were generated with immunoSEQ multiplex PCR, while TCRdb's copy carries only in-frame clones and drops some. The data show approximately 27,000 clones, with approximately 91% seen just once and 4.2% held by the top ten. The material was unsorted PBMCs, obtained 3.1 years after starting antiretroviral therapy. The rearrangement joins TRBV29-1 to TRBJ1-3, with 7 bases matching TRBD1. This TCR was recovered from a man aged 18-30 years with HIV. The CDR3 sequence: CSAGGQFSGNTIYF. CDR3 coding DNA: TGCAGCGCCGGGGGACAGTTCTCTGGAAACACCATATATTTT.